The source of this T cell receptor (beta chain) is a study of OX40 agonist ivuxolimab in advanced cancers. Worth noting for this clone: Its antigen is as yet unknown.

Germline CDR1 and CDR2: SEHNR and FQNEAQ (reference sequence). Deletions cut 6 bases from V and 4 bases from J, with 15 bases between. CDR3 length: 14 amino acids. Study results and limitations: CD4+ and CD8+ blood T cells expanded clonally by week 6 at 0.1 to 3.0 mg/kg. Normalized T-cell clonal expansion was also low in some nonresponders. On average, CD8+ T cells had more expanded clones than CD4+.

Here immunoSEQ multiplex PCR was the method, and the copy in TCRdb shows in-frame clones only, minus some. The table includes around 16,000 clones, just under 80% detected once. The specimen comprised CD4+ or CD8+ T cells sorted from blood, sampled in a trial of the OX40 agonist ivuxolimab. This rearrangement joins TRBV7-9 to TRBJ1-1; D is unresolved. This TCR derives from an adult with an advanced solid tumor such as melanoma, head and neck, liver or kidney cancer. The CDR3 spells CASSFDTLATEAFF. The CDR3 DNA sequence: TGTGCCAGCAGTTTTGACACGCTGGCCACTGAAGCTTTCTTT.